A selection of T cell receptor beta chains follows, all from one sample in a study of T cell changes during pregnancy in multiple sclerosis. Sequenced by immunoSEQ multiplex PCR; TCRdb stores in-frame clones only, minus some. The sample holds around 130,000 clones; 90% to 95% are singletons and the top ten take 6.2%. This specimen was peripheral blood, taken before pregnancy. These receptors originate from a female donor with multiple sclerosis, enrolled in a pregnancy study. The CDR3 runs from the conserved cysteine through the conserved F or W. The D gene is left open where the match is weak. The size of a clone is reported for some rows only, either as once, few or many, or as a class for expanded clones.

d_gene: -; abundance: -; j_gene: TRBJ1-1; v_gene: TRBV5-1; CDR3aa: CASSPGYAEAFF; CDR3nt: TGCGCCAGCAGCCCAGGGTACGCTGAAGCTTTCTTT
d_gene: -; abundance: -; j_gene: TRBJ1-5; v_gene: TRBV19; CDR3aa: CASRRSDFPNQPQHF; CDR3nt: TGTGCCAGTAGGCGTAGTGATTTTCCCAATCAGCCCCAGCATTTT
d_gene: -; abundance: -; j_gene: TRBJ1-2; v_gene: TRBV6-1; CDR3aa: CASRLDRPYGYTF; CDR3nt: TGTGCCAGCAGGTTAGACAGGCCCTATGGCTACACCTTC
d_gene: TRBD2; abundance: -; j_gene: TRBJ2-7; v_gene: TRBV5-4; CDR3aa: CASSSRSLADHEQYF; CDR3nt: TGTGCCAGCAGCTCGCGATCACTAGCGGACCACGAGCAGTACTTC
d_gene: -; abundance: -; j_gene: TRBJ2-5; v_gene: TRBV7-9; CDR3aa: CASSLARGERPPPQYF; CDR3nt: TGTGCCAGCAGCTTAGCGCGCGGGGAAAGGCCTCCCCCCCAGTACTTC
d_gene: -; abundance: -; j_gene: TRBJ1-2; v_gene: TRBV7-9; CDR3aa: CASSPLDSNYGYTF; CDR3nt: TGTGCCAGCAGCCCGCTCGACAGTAACTATGGCTACACCTTC
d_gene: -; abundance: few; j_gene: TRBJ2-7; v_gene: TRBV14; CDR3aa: CASSQDRGSTYEQYF; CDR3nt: TGTGCCAGCAGCCAAGACAGGGGATCCACCTACGAGCAGTACTTC
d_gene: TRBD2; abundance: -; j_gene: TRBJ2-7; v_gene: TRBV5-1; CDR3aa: CASSETSGRRYEQYF; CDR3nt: TGCGCCAGCAGCGAAACTAGCGGGAGACGCTACGAGCAGTACTTC
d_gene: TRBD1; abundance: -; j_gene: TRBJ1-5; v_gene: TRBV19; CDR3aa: CASSLRDRDNKPQHF; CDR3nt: TGTGCCAGTAGTCTAAGGGACAGGGATAATAAGCCCCAGCATTTT
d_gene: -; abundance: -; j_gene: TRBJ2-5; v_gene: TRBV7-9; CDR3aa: CASSLVDDHKGSQETQYF; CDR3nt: TGTGCCAGCAGCTTAGTGGACGACCATAAGGGGTCCCAAGAGACCCAGTACTTC
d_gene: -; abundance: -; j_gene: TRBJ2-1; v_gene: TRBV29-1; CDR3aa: CSVEKSSYNEQFF; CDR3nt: TGCAGCGTTGAGAAGAGCTCCTACAATGAGCAGTTCTTC
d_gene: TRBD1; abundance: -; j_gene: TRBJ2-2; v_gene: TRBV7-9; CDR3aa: CAHNRGSNTGELFF; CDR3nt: TGTGCCCACAACAGGGGTTCGAACACCGGGGAGCTGTTTTTT
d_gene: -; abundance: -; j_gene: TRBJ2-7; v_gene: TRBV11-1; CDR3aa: CASSSTTYEQYF; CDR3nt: TGTGCCAGCAGCTCGACTACCTACGAGCAGTACTTC
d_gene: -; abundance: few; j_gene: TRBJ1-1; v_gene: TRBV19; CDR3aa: CASSNRGSTEAFF; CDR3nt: TGTGCCAGTAGTAACCGGGGGTCAACTGAAGCTTTCTTT
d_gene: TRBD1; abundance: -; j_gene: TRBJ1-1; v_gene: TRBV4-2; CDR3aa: CASSQARTGLITEAFF; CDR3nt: TGTGCCAGCAGCCAAGCGAGGACAGGGCTAATCACTGAAGCTTTCTTT
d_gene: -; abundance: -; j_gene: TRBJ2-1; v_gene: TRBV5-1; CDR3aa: CASSLALLNEQFF; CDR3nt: TGCGCCAGCAGCTTGGCCCTCCTAAATGAGCAGTTCTTC
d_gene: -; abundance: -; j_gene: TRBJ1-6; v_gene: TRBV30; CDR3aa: CAWSVEGGLLTTLHF; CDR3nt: TGTGCCTGGAGTGTAGAAGGGGGTCTGCTTACGACCCTCCACTTT
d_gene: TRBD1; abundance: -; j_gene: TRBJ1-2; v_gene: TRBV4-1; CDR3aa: CASSSRTGVDGYTF; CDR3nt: TGCGCCAGCAGCTCTCGGACAGGGGTGGATGGCTACACCTTC
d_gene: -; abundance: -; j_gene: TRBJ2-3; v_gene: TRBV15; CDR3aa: CATSRDLLGGTDTQYF; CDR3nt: TGTGCCACCAGCAGAGATCTGTTAGGGGGCACAGATACGCAGTATTTT
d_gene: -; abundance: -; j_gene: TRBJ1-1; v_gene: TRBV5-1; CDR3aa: CASSLDGGVVEAFF; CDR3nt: TGCGCCAGCAGCTTGGACGGGGGGGTGGTGGAAGCTTTCTTT
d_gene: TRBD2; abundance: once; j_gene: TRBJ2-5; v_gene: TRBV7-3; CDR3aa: CASSLARPREGRGSQYF; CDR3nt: TGTGCCAGCAGCTTAGCGAGGCCGCGGGAGGGCCGTGGGTCCCAGTACTTC
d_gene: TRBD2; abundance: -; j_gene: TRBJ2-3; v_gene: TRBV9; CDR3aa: CASSARYGTSGGPDTQYF; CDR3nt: TGTGCCAGCAGCGCCCGATACGGGACTAGCGGGGGCCCAGATACGCAGTATTTT
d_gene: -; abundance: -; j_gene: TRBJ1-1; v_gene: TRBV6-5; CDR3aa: CASSGVLNTEAFF; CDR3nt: TGTGCCAGCAGCGGGGTCTTGAACACTGAAGCTTTCTTT
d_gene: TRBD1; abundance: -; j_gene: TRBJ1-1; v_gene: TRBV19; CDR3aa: CASSTVQGARTEAFF; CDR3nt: TGTGCCAGTAGTACCGTCCAGGGGGCGCGGACTGAAGCTTTCTTT
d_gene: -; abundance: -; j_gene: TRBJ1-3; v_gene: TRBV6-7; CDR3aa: CASSYSPRGGIF; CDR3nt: TGTGCCAGCAGTTACTCCCCGAGGGGAGGTATTTTT
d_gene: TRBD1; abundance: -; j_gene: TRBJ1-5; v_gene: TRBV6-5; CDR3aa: CASSPRGDSNQPQHF; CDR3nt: TGTGCCAGCAGCCCCAGGGGGGATAGCAATCAGCCCCAGCATTTT
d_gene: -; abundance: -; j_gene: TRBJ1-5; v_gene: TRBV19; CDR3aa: CASHLGDQPQHF; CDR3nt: TGTGCCAGTCACCTCGGGGATCAGCCCCAGCATTTT
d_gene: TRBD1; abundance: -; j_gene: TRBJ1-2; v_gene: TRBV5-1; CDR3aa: CASSIGTGSNYGYTF; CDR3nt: TGCGCCAGCAGCATAGGGACAGGGTCAAACTATGGCTACACCTTC
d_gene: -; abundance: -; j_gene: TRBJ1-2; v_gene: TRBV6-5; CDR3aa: CASRQTGNYGYTF; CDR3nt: TGTGCCAGCAGACAAACAGGGAACTATGGCTACACCTTC
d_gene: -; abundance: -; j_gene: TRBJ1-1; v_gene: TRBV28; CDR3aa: CASSAWDTHPEAFF; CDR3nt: TGTGCCAGCAGCGCATGGGACACCCATCCTGAAGCTTTCTTT
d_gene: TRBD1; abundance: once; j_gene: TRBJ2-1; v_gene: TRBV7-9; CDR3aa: CASSLGQGFYNEQFF; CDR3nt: TGTGCCAGCAGCTTAGGACAGGGGTTCTACAATGAGCAGTTCTTC